Listed below are T cell receptor beta chains from one sample, sequenced in a study of identical twins. One entry per CDR3 protein results from TCRdb running MiXCR on the 5' RACE reads. The sample includes fewer than 650,000 distinct CDR3 sequences, over 8.5% of them seen just once. A further study also used this sample, focusing on yellow fever vaccine responses in identical twins.

Sequenced sample: PBMCs. The receptor set was obtained from a woman younger than 30 in good health. Both conserved end residues are part of each CDR3. D genes are given only for firm matches. Some rows mark clone size as missing; the rest say once, few, many or name a class of expanded clone.

clone size	V gene	D gene	J gene	CDR3 DNA	CDR3 protein
.	TRBV18	.	TRBJ1-4	TGTGCCAGCTCACCCACAGGGCGAAATGAAAAACTGTTTTTT	CASSPTGRNEKLFF
many	TRBV9	TRBD2	TRBJ2-3	TGTGCCAGCAGCGCGCCGGGAGGTAGGACAGATACGCAGTATTTT	CASSAPGGRTDTQYF
many	TRBV7-3	.	TRBJ2-3	TGTGCCAGCAGTTTGTCGAGCAGCACAGATACGCAGTATTTT	CASSLSSSTDTQYF
few	TRBV7-2	TRBD1	TRBJ2-7	TGTGCCAGCAGCCCCCGAGACAGGGCCTCCTACGAGCAGTACTTC	CASSPRDRASYEQYF
.	TRBV11-2	TRBD1	TRBJ2-3	TGTGCCAGCAGCCGGGACAGGCCAACCACAGATACGCAGTATTTT	CASSRDRPTTDTQYF
few	TRBV2	TRBD1	TRBJ1-5	TGTGCCAGCAGTGAGTGGGACAGGGTTTTTCAGCCCCAGCATTTT	CASSEWDRVFQPQHF
.	TRBV7-3	.	TRBJ2-3	TGTGCCAGCAGCTTAAGGGGACCCACCACAGATACGCAGTATTTT	CASSLRGPTTDTQYF
many	TRBV20-1	.	TRBJ1-2	TGCAGTGCCCCGGCCCCTTACTATGGCTACACCTTC	CSAPAPYYGYTF
.	TRBV5-1	TRBD2	TRBJ2-1	TGCGCCAGCAGCTTGCAGCGGGGAACCTACAATGAGCAGTTCTTC	CASSLQRGTYNEQFF
many	TRBV7-9	TRBD2	TRBJ2-5	TGTGCCAGCGGCCCGCTAGCGGCTCAAGAGACCCAGTACTTC	CASGPLAAQETQYF
.	TRBV28	TRBD1	TRBJ1-1	TGTGCCAGCAGTTCACAGGGGGGGTCAGCTTTCTTT	CASSSQGGSAFF
few	TRBV11-3	TRBD1	TRBJ2-5	TGTGCCAGCAGCTTGAGTCAGGGGGCCGAGACCCAGTACTTC	CASSLSQGAETQYF
.	TRBV6-5	.	TRBJ2-4	TGTGCCAGCAGTTCTGATCGGGGTACGGTCCGGAGCATTCAGTACTTC	CASSSDRGTVRSIQYF
few	TRBV5-1	TRBD2	TRBJ2-7	TGCGCCAGCAGCTCAGGTTTAGCGGGACTGGCCTACGAGCAGTACTTC	CASSSGLAGLAYEQYF
few	TRBV11-2	.	TRBJ1-1	TGTGCCAGCAGCTTAGAACAGCTATTGAACACTGAAGCTTTCTTT	CASSLEQLLNTEAFF
few	TRBV2	.	TRBJ1-3	TGTGCCAGCAGTGAAAGGCAGGGGCCATTCTCTGGAAACACCATATATTTT	CASSERQGPFSGNTIYF
many	TRBV5-6	.	TRBJ2-1	TGTGCCAGCAGCTTGGGCTCCGGGGTTAGGTATGGTGAGCAGTTCTTC	CASSLGSGVRYGEQFF
.	TRBV4-1	TRBD2	TRBJ2-5	TGCGCCAGCAGCGAGTGGGGGACTAGCGGCCAAGAGACCCAGTACTTC	CASSEWGTSGQETQYF
few	TRBV11-2	.	TRBJ2-2	TGTGCCAGCAGCGCGACGGGGATCGGGGAGCTGTTTTTT	CASSATGIGELFF
.	TRBV29-1	TRBD2	TRBJ2-1	TGCAGCGTTGATGATATGCGGGAGATCAATGAGCAGTTCTTC	CSVDDMREINEQFF
many	TRBV12-3/TRBV12-4	.	TRBJ2-1	TGTGCCAGCAGTTCCCCGTACAATGAGCAGTTCTTC	CASSSPYNEQFF
many	TRBV3-1	.	TRBJ2-7	TGTGCCAGCAGCCGGGCAGGAGCTACATTCGAGCAGTACTTC	CASSRAGATFEQYF
few	TRBV29-1	.	TRBJ1-5	TGCAGCGTTGTGGGAGGAGACAATCAGCCCCAGCATTTT	CSVVGGDNQPQHF
.	TRBV12-3/TRBV12-4	TRBD2	TRBJ2-3	TGTGCCAGCAGACCGAGGCGGGGGGAAAGCACAGATACGCAGTATTTT	CASRPRRGESTDTQYF
many	TRBV7-8	TRBD2	TRBJ2-2	TGTGCCAGCAGCTTACTACAGCGGGGGCCGAACACCGGGGAGCTGTTTTTT	CASSLLQRGPNTGELFF
few	TRBV11-1	.	TRBJ2-3	TGTGCCAGCAGCTTTTTAGAGGTATGGGCAGCCCAACGCACAGATACGCAGTATTTT	CASSFLEVWAAQRTDTQYF
many	TRBV6-2/TRBV6-3	TRBD2	TRBJ2-2	TGTGCCAGCAGTTGGGGGGGGACCACCGGGGAGCTGTTTTTT	CASSWGGTTGELFF
few	TRBV11-1	TRBD2	TRBJ2-3	TGTGCCAGCAGCCGAAGGTCCGTTGTGGGACTAGCGGGAACAGATACGCAGTATTTT	CASSRRSVVGLAGTDTQYF
.	TRBV3-1	.	TRBJ1-4	TGTGCCAGCAGCCAAGCAATAACAGGTGAAAAACTGTTTTTT	CASSQAITGEKLFF
many	TRBV4-3	TRBD1	TRBJ2-1	TGCGCCAGCAGCCGGAGGGGGGACAGGTGGGATGAGCAGTTCTTC	CASSRRGDRWDEQFF
few	TRBV5-1	.	TRBJ2-1	TGCGCCAGCAGCTTGGGACGAGGTGGCGATGAGCAGTTCTTC	CASSLGRGGDEQFF
.	TRBV20-1	.	TRBJ2-1	TGCAGTGCTAGCGTGGACGGTAGCTCCTACAATGAGCAGTTCTTC	CSASVDGSSYNEQFF
.	TRBV11-1	TRBD1	TRBJ2-7	TGTGCCAGCAGCTTATTAGACAGGGGAGGAACCTACGAGCAGTACTTC	CASSLLDRGGTYEQYF
many	TRBV6-1	.	TRBJ1-3	TGTGCCAGCAGCCCGTTCGAGGAGAGCGACACCATATATTTT	CASSPFEESDTIYF
.	TRBV20-1	.	TRBJ2-7	TGCAGTGCTACCCTTTTCCAGCCTACTAGCTCCTACGAGCAGTACTTC	CSATLFQPTSSYEQYF
few	TRBV28	.	TRBJ1-6	TGTGCCAGCAGTTCACAGGGAAATAATTCACCCCTCCACTTT	CASSSQGNNSPLHF
many	TRBV7-9	.	TRBJ2-1	TGTGCCAGCGGGTCCGGGGCTAAGTTCTTC	CASGSGAKFF
.	TRBV7-3	TRBD2	TRBJ2-3	TGTGCCAGCAGCGCTAGCGGGGGACCCTTGGATACGCAGTATTTT	CASSASGGPLDTQYF
.	TRBV7-8	.	TRBJ2-2	TGTGCCAGCCTGACAGTTAACACCGGGGAGCTGTTTTTT	CASLTVNTGELFF
once	TRBV7-6	.	TRBJ2-2	TGTGCCAGCAGCTCGACAGCTCTCGGGGAGCTGTTTTTT	CASSSTALGELFF
few	TRBV11-2	.	TRBJ2-1	TGTGCCAGCAGCCGCGGGACCCCACGGTACAATGAGCAGTTCTTC	CASSRGTPRYNEQFF
few	TRBV29-1	TRBD2	TRBJ2-1	TGCAGCGTCCGGACTAGCGGGAGTATAAGGGATGAGCAGTTCTTC	CSVRTSGSIRDEQFF
.	TRBV20-1	TRBD1	TRBJ2-3	TGCAGTGGGGGGACAGGGGGGGCAGATACGCAGTATTTT	CSGGTGGADTQYF